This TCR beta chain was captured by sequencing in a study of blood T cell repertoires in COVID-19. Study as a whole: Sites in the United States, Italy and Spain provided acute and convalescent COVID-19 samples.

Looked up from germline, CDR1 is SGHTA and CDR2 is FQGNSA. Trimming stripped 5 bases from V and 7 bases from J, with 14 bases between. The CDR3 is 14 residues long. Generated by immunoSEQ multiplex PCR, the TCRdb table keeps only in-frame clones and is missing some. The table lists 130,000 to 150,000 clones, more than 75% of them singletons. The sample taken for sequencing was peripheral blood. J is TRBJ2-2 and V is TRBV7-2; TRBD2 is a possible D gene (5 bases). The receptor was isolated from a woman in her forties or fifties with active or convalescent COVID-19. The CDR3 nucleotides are TGTGCCAGCAGCCAGGACTCCCTTAGCGGGGAGCTGTTTTTT. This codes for CASSQDSLSGELFF.